This paragraph reports one T cell receptor (beta chain). The sample comes from a study of T cell clones after liver transplantation. The V end lost 2 bases, the J end lost 7 bases, and 15 bases lay between the germline ends. This CDR3 contains 14 residues. Germline CDR1 KGHSH, CDR2 LQKENI. The data were produced by immunoSEQ multiplex PCR, yet TCRdb's version contains in-frame clones alone and is incomplete. The sample lists some 110,000 clones, 75% to 85% occurring once. The sequencing here drew on CD4+ T cells from blood, taken before liver transplant. This chain links TRBV18 with TRBJ2-7, with a possible D match to TRBD2 (5 bases). The TCR was taken from a human donor who received a liver transplant. For the CDR3, the DNA is TGTGCCAGCTCACCAATTACTAGGAACGGGGAGCAGTACTTC. Residues: CASSPITRNGEQYF.